Sequencing of this T cell receptor beta chain was carried out in a study of radiotherapy plus CTLA-4 blockade in lung cancer. Study-level background: For 15% to 20% of patients, objective responses occurred, and just over 30% had disease control. Study outcomes and limitations: Reportedly, early blood T cell clone dynamics best predicted response, with interferon-beta. In blood, TCR clones derived from the tumor expanded after radiotherapy plus ipilimumab.

V shed 8 bases and J shed 0 bases, with 11 bases lying between them. The germline V gene encodes CDR1 MDHEN and CDR2 SYDVKM. The CDR3 is 14 residues long. With regard to this clone: Its matching antigen is unknown.

Those patients who had chemo-refractory metastatic non-small-cell lung cancer were given focal radiation along with CTLA-4 blockade through ipilimumab. This table comes from immunoSEQ multiplex PCR, and its TCRdb copy is limited to in-frame clones, with some not included. The sample lists 45,000 to 55,000 clones, more than 75% seen once, with about 3.6% in the top ten. The chain employs TRBV28 and TRBJ2-1, with TRBD2 as a possible D gene (5 bases). The source material was peripheral blood, sampled from a patient treated with radiotherapy plus ipilimumab. The sequence was obtained from a human donor with non-small cell lung cancer who had stable disease on radiotherapy plus ipilimumab. The CDR3 bases are TGTGCCAGCCGAGCGGATAGCTCCTACAATGAGCAGTTCTTC. Its translation: CASRADSSYNEQFF.